These T cell receptor beta chains were read from a single sample in a study of T cell clonotyping in hematopoietic cell transplantation. Sequenced by immunoSEQ multiplex PCR; TCRdb stores in-frame clones only, minus some. This sample has around 6,300 clones, with approximately 87% found just once. The sample was peripheral blood mononuclear cells, taken 180 days after allogeneic stem cell transplant. The receptors here all came from a female patient in her fifties who had an allogeneic stem cell transplant from an unrelated donor, so the T cells may come from the graft donor. Some clones in this sample may be carry-over from other donors' samples. Both conserved end residues are trimmed from each CDR3. D genes are given only for firm matches.

>TRBV6-4|TRBJ2-2|TRBD2
ASSRTSGGSDTGELF
>TRBV5-4|TRBJ2-7|TRBD2
ASSLWSRGAYEQY
>TRBV7-6|TRBJ2-4|-
ASSLGGQGNIQY
>TRBV27|TRBJ2-3|TRBD2
ASSTGLAASTDTQY
>TRBV29-1|TRBJ1-5|-
SVDPQPQH
>TRBV11-1|TRBJ1-2|TRBD1
ASSLTRTGFKDYT
>TRBV6-5|TRBJ1-2|TRBD1
ASSPDRANYGYT
>TRBV9|TRBJ1-1|-
ASRGVNTEAF
>TRBV20-1|TRBJ2-7|-
SARKVYEQY
>TRBV10-1|TRBJ2-5|-
ASSAGAGETQY
>TRBV7-3|TRBJ2-7|TRBD2
ASSLSGGSYEQY
>TRBV5-1|TRBJ1-5|TRBD1
ASSSGGEQPQH
>TRBV6-4|TRBJ2-1|-
ASSKAGYNEQF
>TRBV7-9|TRBJ1-2|-
ASSLEVPVKGGYGYT
>TRBV4-1|TRBJ1-3|-
ASSQGHTGNTIY
>TRBV5-4|TRBJ2-2|-
ASSLFGGSNTGELF
>TRBV9|TRBJ1-2|-
ASSVGGDYGYT
>TRBV28|TRBJ2-2|-
ASKRYTGELF
>TRBV11-2|TRBJ2-2|-
ASSPSPTGELF
>TRBV28|TRBJ1-1|-
ASSGGPYGAF
>TRBV23-1|TRBJ2-7|-
ASSQSWGGAEQY
>TRBV7-9|TRBJ1-5|TRBD1
ASSRGQGDNQPQH
>TRBV19|TRBJ1-2|-
ASSFGNYGYT
>TRBV2|TRBJ1-2|TRBD1
ASKAGGMGYGYT
>TRBV11-2|TRBJ1-3|-
ASSLEGTSPGNTIY
>TRBV11-2|TRBJ1-2|-
ASSSNYGYT
>TRBV6-1|TRBJ2-7|-
ASSDPLGGGNYEQY
>TRBV5-1|TRBJ2-5|TRBD2
ASSPGTSGETQY
>TRBV9|TRBJ1-4|-
ASSDSSEGRGKLF
>TRBV4-1|TRBJ2-5|-
ASSQEYPTRETQY
>TRBV9|TRBJ2-2|-
ASSVEGIGVRPGELF
>TRBV27|TRBJ2-1|-
ASTGQPYNEQF
>TRBV29-1|TRBJ1-1|TRBD1
SVLGQGVNTEAF
>TRBV7-2|TRBJ2-7|-
ASSFGINYEQY
>TRBV10-3|TRBJ1-1|TRBD1
AISHNAGTENTEAF
>TRBV7-2|TRBJ2-3|TRBD2
ASSRGTSPPQDTQY
>TRBV6-4|TRBJ1-1|-
ASSDETTRGSEAF
>TRBV7-9|TRBJ1-6|-
ASSLATGRYSSPLH
>TRBV14|TRBJ2-7|-
ASSQNYTPPTPKRY
>TRBV7-6|TRBJ1-1|-
ASSFGGGVNTEAF
>TRBV28|TRBJ1-6|-
ASSPGGARNSPLH
>TRBV29-1|TRBJ1-3|-
SVVGPGIGNTIY